This T cell receptor (beta chain) was sequenced in a study of blood T cell repertoires in COVID-19. Assay: immunoSEQ multiplex PCR; the TCRdb copy retains only in-frame clones and omits some. The sample contains 300,000 to 450,000 clones, roughly 87% of which appear only once. The CDR3 is 15 residues long. Between the trimmed V and J ends, which lost 4 bases and 2 bases, there was a span of 14 bases. Per the germline V gene, CDR1 is SEHNR and CDR2 is FQNEAQ (reference sequence). The TCR was taken from a woman aged 30 to 39 who had recovered from COVID-19. This rearrangement joins TRBV7-9 to TRBJ1-2, with D uncertain. Input material: PBMCs or T cells enriched from blood (not recorded which). The chain's CDR3 is CASSSWVQLNYGYTF. Written as DNA, the CDR3 is TGTGCCAGCAGCTCCTGGGTCCAACTAAACTATGGCTACACCTTC. The entire variable domain, with the rest obtained from reference TRBV7-9 and TRBJ1-2, is as follows: DTGVSQNPRHKITKRGQNVTFRCDPISEHNRLYWYRQTLGQGPEFLTYFQNEAQLEKSRLLSDRFSAERPKGSFSTLEIQRTEQGDSAMYLCASSSWVQLNYGYTFGSGTRLTVV.